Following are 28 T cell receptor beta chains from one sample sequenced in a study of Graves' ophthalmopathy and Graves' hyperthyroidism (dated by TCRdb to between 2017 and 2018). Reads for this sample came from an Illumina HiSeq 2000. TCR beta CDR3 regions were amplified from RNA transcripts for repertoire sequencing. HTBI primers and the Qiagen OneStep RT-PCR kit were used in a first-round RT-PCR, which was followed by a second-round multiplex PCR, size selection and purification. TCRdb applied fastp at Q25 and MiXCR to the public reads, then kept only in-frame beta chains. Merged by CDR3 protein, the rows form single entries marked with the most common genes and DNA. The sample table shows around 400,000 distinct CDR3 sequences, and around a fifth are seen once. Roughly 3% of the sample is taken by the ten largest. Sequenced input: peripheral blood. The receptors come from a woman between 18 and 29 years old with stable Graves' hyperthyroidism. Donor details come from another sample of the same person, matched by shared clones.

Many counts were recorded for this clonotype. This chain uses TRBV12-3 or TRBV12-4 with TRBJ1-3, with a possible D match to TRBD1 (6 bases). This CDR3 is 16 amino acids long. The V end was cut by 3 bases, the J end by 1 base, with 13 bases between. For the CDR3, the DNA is TGTGCCAGCAGTTTTGGGGGCCCAGTATCTGGAAACACCATATATTTT. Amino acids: CASSFGGPVSGNTIYF.

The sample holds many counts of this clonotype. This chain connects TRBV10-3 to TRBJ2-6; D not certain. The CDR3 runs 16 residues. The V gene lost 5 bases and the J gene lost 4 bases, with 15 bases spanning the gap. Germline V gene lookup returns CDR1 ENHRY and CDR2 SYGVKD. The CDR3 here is CAISRTVDGGANVLTF. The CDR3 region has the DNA TGTGCCATCAGTAGGACGGTCGATGGAGGGGCCAACGTCCTGACTTTC.

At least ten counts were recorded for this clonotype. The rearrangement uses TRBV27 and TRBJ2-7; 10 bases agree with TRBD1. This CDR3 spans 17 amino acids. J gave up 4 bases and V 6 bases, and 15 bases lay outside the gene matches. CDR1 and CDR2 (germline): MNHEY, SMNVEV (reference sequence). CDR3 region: CASRGEARDRGKYEQYF. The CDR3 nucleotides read TGTGCCAGCAGAGGGGAAGCCCGGGACAGGGGAAAATACGAGCAGTACTTC.

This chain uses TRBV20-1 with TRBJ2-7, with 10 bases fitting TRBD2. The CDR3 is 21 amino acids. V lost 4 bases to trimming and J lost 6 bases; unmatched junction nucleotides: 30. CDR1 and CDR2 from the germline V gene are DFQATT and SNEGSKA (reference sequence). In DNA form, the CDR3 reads TGCAGTGCTACCCGGGGGCTAGCGGGAGAGATGGGGCAAGAATTTACGTCCGAGCAGTACTTC. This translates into CSATRGLAGEMGQEFTSEQYF.

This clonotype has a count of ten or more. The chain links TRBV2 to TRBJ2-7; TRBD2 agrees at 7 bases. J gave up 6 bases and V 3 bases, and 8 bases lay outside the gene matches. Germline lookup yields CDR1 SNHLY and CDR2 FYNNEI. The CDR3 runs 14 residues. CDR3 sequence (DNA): TGTGCCAGCAGTGACCCCCTTTGGGGGGGCGAGCAGTACTTC. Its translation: CASSDPLWGGEQYF.

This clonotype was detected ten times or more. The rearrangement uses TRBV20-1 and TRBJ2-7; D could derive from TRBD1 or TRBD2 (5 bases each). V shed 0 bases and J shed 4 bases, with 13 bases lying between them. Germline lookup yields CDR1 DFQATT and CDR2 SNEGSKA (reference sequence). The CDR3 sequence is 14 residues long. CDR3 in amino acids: CSAREPGRMYEQYF. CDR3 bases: TGCAGTGCTAGAGAACCGGGACGGATGTACGAGCAGTACTTC.

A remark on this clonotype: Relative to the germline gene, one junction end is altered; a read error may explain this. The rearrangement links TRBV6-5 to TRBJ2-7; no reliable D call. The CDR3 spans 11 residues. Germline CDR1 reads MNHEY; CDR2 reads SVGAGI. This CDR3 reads CASTSLNDQYF. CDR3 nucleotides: TGTGCCAGCACTTCTCTTAACGATCAGTACTTC.

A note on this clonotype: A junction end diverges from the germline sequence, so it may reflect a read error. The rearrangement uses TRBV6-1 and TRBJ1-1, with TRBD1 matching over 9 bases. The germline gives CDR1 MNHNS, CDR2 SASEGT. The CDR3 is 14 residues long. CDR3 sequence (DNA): TGTGCCAGCAGAGACAGGGGGTATAACACTGCAGCTTTCTTT. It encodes CASRDRGYNTAAFF.

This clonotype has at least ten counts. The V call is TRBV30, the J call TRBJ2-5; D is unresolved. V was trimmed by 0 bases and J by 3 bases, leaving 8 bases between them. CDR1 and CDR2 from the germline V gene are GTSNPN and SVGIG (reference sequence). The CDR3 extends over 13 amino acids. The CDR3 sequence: CAWSVWNEETQYF. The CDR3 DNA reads TGTGCCTGGAGTGTCTGGAACGAAGAGACCCAGTACTTC.

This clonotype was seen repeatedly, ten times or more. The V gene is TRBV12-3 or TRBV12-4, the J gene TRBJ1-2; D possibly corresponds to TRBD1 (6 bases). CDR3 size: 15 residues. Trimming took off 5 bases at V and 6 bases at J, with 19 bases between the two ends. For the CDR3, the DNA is TGTGCCAGCAGTACCAACAGGGCTCCTAATGATGGCTACACCTTC. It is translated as CASSTNRAPNDGYTF.

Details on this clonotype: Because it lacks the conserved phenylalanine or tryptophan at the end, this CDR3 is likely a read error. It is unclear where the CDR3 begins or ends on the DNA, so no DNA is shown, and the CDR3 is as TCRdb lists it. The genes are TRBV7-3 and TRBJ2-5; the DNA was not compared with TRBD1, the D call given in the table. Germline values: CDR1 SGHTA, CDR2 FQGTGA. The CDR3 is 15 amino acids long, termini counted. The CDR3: CASSLSPTGLETQDY.

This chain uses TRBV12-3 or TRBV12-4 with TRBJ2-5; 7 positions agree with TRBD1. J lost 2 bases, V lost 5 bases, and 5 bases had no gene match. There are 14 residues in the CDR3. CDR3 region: CASSQGQAQETQYF. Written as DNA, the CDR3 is TGTGCCAGCAGTCAAGGACAGGCACAAGAGACCCAGTACTTC.

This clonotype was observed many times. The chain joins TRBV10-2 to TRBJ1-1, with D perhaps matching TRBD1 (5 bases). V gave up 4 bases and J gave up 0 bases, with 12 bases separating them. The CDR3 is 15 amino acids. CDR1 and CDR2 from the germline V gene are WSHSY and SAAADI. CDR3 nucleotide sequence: TGCGCCAGCAGTGGGTTCCAGGGACTGAACACTGAAGCTTTCTTT. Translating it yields CASSGFQGLNTEAFF.

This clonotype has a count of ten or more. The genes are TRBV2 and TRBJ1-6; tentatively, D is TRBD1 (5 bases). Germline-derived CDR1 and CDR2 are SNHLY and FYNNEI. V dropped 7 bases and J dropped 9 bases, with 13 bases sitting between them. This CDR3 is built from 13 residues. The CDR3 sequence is CASTRRVGSPLHF. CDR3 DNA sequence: TGTGCCAGCACTCGCAGGGTCGGTTCACCCCTCCACTTT.

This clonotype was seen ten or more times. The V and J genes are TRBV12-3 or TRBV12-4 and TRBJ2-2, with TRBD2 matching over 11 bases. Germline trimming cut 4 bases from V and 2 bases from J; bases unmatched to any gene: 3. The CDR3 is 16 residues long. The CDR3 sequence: CASSYLAGGNTGELFF. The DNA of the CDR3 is TGTGCCAGCAGTTATCTAGCGGGAGGAAACACCGGGGAGCTGTTTTTT.

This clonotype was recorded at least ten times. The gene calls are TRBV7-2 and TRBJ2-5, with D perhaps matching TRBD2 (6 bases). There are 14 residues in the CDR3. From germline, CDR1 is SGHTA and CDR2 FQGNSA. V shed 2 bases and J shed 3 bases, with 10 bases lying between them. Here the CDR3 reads CASSLLGGEETQYF. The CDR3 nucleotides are TGTGCCAGCAGCTTACTCGGGGGAGAAGAGACCCAGTACTTC. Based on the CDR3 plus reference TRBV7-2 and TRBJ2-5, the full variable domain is GAGVSQSPSNKVTEKGKDVELRCDPISGHTALYWYRQSLGQGLEFLIYFQGNSAPDKSGLPSDRFSAERTGGSVSTLTIQRTQQEDSAVYLCASSLLGGEETQYFGPGTRLLVL.

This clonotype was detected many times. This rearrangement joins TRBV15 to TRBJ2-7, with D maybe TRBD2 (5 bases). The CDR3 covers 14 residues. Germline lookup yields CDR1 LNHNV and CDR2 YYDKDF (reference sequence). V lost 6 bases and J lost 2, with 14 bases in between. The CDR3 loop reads CATSFGIAPYEQYF. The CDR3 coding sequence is TGTGCCACCAGTTTCGGGATCGCGCCCTACGAGCAGTACTTC.

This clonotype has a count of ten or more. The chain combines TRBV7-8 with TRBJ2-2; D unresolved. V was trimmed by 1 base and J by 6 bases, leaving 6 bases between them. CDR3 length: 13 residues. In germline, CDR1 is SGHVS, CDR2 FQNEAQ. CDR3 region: CASSLGRAGELFF. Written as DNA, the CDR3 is TGTGCCAGCAGCTTAGGACGCGCCGGGGAGCTGTTTTTT. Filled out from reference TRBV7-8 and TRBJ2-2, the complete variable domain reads GAGVSQSPRYKVAKRGQDVALRCDPISGHVSLFWYQQALGQGPEFLTYFQNEAQLDKSGLPSDRFFAERPEGSVSTLKIQRTQQEDSAVYLCASSLGRAGELFFGEGSRLTVL.

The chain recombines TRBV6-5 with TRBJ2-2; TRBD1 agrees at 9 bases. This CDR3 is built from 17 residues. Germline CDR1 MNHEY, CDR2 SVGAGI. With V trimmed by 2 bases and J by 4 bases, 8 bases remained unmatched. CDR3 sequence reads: CASSYGWDREVTGELFF. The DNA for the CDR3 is TGTGCCAGCAGTTACGGGTGGGACAGGGAGGTCACCGGGGAGCTGTTTTTT.

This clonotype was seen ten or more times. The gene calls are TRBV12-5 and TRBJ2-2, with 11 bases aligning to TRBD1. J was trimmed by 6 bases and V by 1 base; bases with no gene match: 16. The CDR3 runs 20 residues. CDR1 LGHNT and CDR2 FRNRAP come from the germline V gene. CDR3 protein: CASGLATTRTGGYVAGELFF. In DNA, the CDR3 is TGTGCTAGTGGTTTGGCCACCACCCGGACAGGGGGCTATGTAGCCGGGGAGCTGTTTTTT.

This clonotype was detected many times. CDR3 region: CASSQSSGSYGYTF. The CDR3 DNA sequence: TGTGCCAGCAGCCAAAGCTCCGGGTCCTATGGCTACACCTTC. This chain links TRBV3-1 with TRBJ1-2; unclear D gene. V lost 2 bases, J lost 4 bases, and 11 bases lay in between. Germline assignment: CDR1 LGHDT and CDR2 YNNKEL (reference sequence). This CDR3 is 14 amino acids long.

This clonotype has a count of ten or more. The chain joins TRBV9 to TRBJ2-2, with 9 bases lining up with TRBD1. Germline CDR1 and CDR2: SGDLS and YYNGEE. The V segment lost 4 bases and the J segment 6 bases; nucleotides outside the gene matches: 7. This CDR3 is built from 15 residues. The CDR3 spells CASSLGQGLAGELFF. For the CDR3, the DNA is TGTGCCAGCAGCCTGGGACAGGGTTTAGCCGGGGAGCTGTTTTTT.

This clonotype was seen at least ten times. In nucleotides, the CDR3 is TGTGCCAGCAGTGAACTCCCAGCTTATGGCTACACCTTC. This gives the protein CASSELPAYGYTF. J is TRBJ1-2 and V is TRBV6-1; D unclear. Germline V CDR1 and CDR2: MNHNS, SASEGT. The germline V and J ends were trimmed by 2 bases and 5 bases, with 9 bases remaining between them. The CDR3 spans 13 residues.

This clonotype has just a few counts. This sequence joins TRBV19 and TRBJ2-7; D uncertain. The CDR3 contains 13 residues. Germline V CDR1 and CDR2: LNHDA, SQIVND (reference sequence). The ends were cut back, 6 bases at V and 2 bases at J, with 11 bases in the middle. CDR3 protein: CASSINSPYEQYF. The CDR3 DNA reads TGTGCCAGTAGCATTAACAGTCCCTACGAGCAGTACTTC.

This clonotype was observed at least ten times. The chain's CDR3 is CASSLVGGEQPQHF. DNA of the CDR3: TGTGCCAGCAGCTTAGTGGGGGGTGAGCAGCCCCAGCATTTT. The chain is built from TRBV7-2 and TRBJ1-5; TRBD1 might be the D (5 bases). Trimming removed 1 base from V and 7 bases from J, with 11 bases in between. Germline CDR1 is SGHTA and CDR2 is FQGNSA. The CDR3 has 14 amino acids.

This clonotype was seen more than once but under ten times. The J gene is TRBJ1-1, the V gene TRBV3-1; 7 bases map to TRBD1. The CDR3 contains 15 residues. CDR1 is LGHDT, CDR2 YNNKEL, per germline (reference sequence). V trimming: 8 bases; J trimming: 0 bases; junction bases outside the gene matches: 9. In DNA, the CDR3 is TGTGCCAGCTTTGGGGCAGGGGGATTGAACACTGAAGCTTTCTTT. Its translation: CASFGAGGLNTEAFF.

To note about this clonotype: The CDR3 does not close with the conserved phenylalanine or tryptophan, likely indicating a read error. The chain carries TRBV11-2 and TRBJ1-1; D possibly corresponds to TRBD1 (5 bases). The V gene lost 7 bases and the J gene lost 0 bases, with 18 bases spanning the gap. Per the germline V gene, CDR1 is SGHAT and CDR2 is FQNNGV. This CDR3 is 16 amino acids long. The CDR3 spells CASTRRPTGLNTEAFY. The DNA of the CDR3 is TGTGCCAGCACCCGCCGGCCCACAGGATTGAACACTGAAGCTTTCTAT.

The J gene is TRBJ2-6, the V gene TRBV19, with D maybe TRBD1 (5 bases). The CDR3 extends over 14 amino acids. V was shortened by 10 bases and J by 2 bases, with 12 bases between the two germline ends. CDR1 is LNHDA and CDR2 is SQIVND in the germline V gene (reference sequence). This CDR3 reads CATTGRAGANVLTF. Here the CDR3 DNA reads TGTGCCACCACGGGCAGGGCTGGGGCCAACGTCCTGACTTTC.